These T cell receptor beta chains were read from a single sample in a study of shared T cell receptors in the human thymus. TCRdb keeps only in-frame clones here, not all; method: immunoSEQ multiplex PCR. The data hold fewer than 700,000 clones, with approximately 88% observed a single time. This sample also belongs to another study, concerning human thymus T cells.

The sample consisted of thymocytes. The receptors stem from a boy under two years old with a congenital heart defect. The CDR3 runs from the conserved cysteine through the conserved F or W. A D gene is named only where the DNA matches it firmly. The size of a clone is reported for some rows only, either as once, few or many, or as a class for expanded clones.

V	D	J	size	DNA	CDR3
TRBV25-1	TRBD1	TRBJ2-3	NA	TGTGCCAGCAGTGTCCAGGACAGGAGCACAGATACGCAGTATTTT	CASSVQDRSTDTQYF
TRBV28	NA	TRBJ2-1	NA	TGTGCCAGCAGGGACTACTACAATGAGCAGTTCTTC	CASRDYYNEQFF
TRBV11-2	NA	TRBJ2-1	NA	TGTGCCAGCAGTCCGAGCGTTAGCTCCTACAATGAGCAGTTCTTC	CASSPSVSSYNEQFF
TRBV6-5	TRBD1	TRBJ1-1	NA	TGTGCCAGCATCCGGACAGGGGGCCGGAACACTGAAGCTTTCTTT	CASIRTGGRNTEAFF
TRBV14	TRBD2	TRBJ2-5	NA	TGTGCCAGCAGCCAACCGACAGGGGAGGTACTAGCGGGAGTCCAAGAGACCCAGTACTTC	CASSQPTGEVLAGVQETQYF
TRBV6-5	TRBD1	TRBJ1-1	NA	TGTGCCACCAAGGGACAGGGCGAGGACACTGAAGCTTTCTTT	CATKGQGEDTEAFF
TRBV18	TRBD1	TRBJ2-7	NA	TGTGCCAGCTCACTCCCGAATTATCTCGGGACAGGTGGGTACGAGCAGTACTTC	CASSLPNYLGTGGYEQYF
TRBV4-3	TRBD2	TRBJ2-1	NA	TGCGCCAGCAGCCAGAGCCTAGCGGGAGCCTACAATGAGCAGTTCTTC	CASSQSLAGAYNEQFF
TRBV6-1	TRBD1	TRBJ1-3	NA	TGTGCCAGCAGTGCCACGGACAGGGGGGGGACTGGAAACACCATATATTTT	CASSATDRGGTGNTIYF
TRBV27	TRBD1	TRBJ2-6	few	TGTGCCAGTTCCCTGACAGGGGTCAGCTCTGGGGCCAACGTCCTGACTTTC	CASSLTGVSSGANVLTF
TRBV6-1	TRBD1	TRBJ2-3	NA	TGTGCCAGCAGTGAAGGTCCCCTTCGACAGGGATACACAGATACGCAGTATTTT	CASSEGPLRQGYTDTQYF
TRBV5-1	TRBD2	TRBJ2-2	once	TGCGCCAGCAGCGGGGAAAGACTAGCGGGAGGGACCGGGGAGCTGTTTTTT	CASSGERLAGGTGELFF
TRBV28	TRBD2	TRBJ2-5	NA	TGTGCCAGCAGTTTCCTCGGGAGGGGGGGGGTGACCCAGTACTTC	CASSFLGRGGVTQYF
TRBV12-5	NA	TRBJ2-3	NA	TGTGCTAGTGGTTCGGACTCGACAGATACGCAGTATTTT	CASGSDSTDTQYF
TRBV27	TRBD2	TRBJ2-7	NA	TGTGCCAGCAGTCCCGGAGGCAGACCACTAGCGGGGTCCTACGAGCAGTACTTC	CASSPGGRPLAGSYEQYF
TRBV9	TRBD2	TRBJ2-3	NA	TGTGCCAGCAGCGCTAGCGGGGTCCAGGGTACGCAGTATTTT	CASSASGVQGTQYF
TRBV7-9	NA	TRBJ2-7	NA	TGTGCCAGCAGCTTAAAGAAGGGTTCTGGGACAAAGCAGTACTTC	CASSLKKGSGTKQYF
TRBV11-2	TRBD1	TRBJ1-5	NA	TGTGCCAGCAGCTTAGGGACAGGGGACAATCAGCCCCAGCATTTT	CASSLGTGDNQPQHF
TRBV19	NA	TRBJ2-7	NA	TGTGCCAGTAGTAGAGGGACTTCTACGTACTTC	CASSRGTSTYF
TRBV14	NA	TRBJ2-7	NA	TGTGCCAGCAGCCGGAGGCAGTGTTGGTGGGAGCAGTACTTC	CASSRRQCWWEQYF
TRBV2	NA	TRBJ1-5	NA	TGTGCCAGCAGGCCGGGTTCGAGCAATCAGCCCCAGCATTTT	CASRPGSSNQPQHF
TRBV18	NA	TRBJ2-1	NA	TGTGCCAGCTCACCTCGAGTGAGCGGGTTCTACAATGAGCAGTTCTTC	CASSPRVSGFYNEQFF
TRBV14	TRBD1	TRBJ1-1	few	TGTGCCAGCAGCCCAACTCGACAGGGTGAGCGTACAGGGTCAGCTTTCTTT	CASSPTRQGERTGSAFF
TRBV9	TRBD1	TRBJ1-1	NA	TGTGCCAGCAGCCCAAGGACAGGGAGTGACACTGAAGCTTTCTTT	CASSPRTGSDTEAFF
TRBV12-5	TRBD2	TRBJ2-1	NA	TGTGCTAGTGGTCCCCTAGCGGGCCTGGAGCAGTTCTTC	CASGPLAGLEQFF
TRBV14	TRBD2	TRBJ2-7	NA	TGTGCCAGCAGCCAAGGAGAAGGGTCGCGGGAGGGCCGACCAATATGCGAGCAGTACTTC	CASSQGEGSREGRPICEQYF
TRBV19	TRBD2	TRBJ2-1	few	TGTGCCAGCGGACTAGCGGGCGCCCCCTACAATGAGCAGTTCTTC	CASGLAGAPYNEQFF
TRBV4-2	TRBD2	TRBJ2-1	NA	TGTGCCAGCAGCCATGAGCGGGAGGGCCAATCGAATGAGCAGTTCTTC	CASSHEREGQSNEQFF
TRBV4-3	NA	TRBJ2-7	NA	TGCGCCAGCAGCCCTAAGACAGGTCGCGAGCAGTACTTC	CASSPKTGREQYF